The clone carrying this T cell receptor beta chain was seen a few times. Antigen: not known. The sample belongs to a study of response to subunit inactivated influenza vaccine. Per the germline V gene, CDR1 is SGHVS and CDR2 is FNYEAQ. The CDR3 has 14 residues. Trimming pared 2 bases from V and 7 bases from J, leaving 12 bases between. TCRdb independently ran MiXCR on the RT-PCR reads; one entry per CDR3 protein. The table includes fewer than 550,000 distinct CDR3 sequences, roughly 23% detected once. Findings of the study overall: Only a handful of new T cells, the authors suggested, are recruited with each seasonal influenza vaccination.

The sequencing here drew on CD4+ T cells sorted from PBMCs, taken around 5 days after vaccination. J is TRBJ2-1 and V is TRBV7-6; D is possibly TRBD1 (5 bases). The receptor comes from a man aged 50 to 59 who received an inactivated influenza vaccine. In nucleotides, the CDR3 is TGTGCCAGCAGCTTAAATGGGGCATTTAATGAGCAGTTCTTC. Translation gives CASSLNGAFNEQFF.